This T cell receptor beta chain was obtained from a study of CD8+ T cells in alopecia areata. The study, taken as a whole, reports: Patients displayed less clarity in TCR sharing than mice, a finding possibly related to HLA.

This clone has only a few counts. Its specificity is unknown. Gene names refer to mouse genes. The sequenced fragment ends 4 residues before the CDR3 boundary, so the rest is inferred from the germline J gene. This CDR3 is built from 13 residues. Germline values: CDR1 NNHNN, CDR2 SYGAGS (reference sequence). Trimming cost V 5 bases and J 3 bases; bases outside gene matches: 2. Reverse transcription of extracted RNA yielded cDNA, which provided the sequencing template. The assay was immunoSEQ multiplex PCR, and TCRdb's table has in-frame clones only and misses some. The record shows 290,000 or so clones for this sample, with no singletons present. Markers used for sorting pooled cutaneous lymph node cells were CD4, CD8alpha, NKG2D, NKG2ACE and others.

Sample: CD4+ T cells sorted from a lymph node. This clonotype was sampled from a C3H/HeJ mouse with alopecia areata. As its MHC haplotype, the strain has H2-k. V and J are TRBV13-2 and TRBJ2-1; the match to TRBD1 covers 7 bases. The CDR3 region is CASGPGGYAEQFF. CDR3 DNA (partial): TGTGCCAGCGGGCCAGGGGGCTATGCT.